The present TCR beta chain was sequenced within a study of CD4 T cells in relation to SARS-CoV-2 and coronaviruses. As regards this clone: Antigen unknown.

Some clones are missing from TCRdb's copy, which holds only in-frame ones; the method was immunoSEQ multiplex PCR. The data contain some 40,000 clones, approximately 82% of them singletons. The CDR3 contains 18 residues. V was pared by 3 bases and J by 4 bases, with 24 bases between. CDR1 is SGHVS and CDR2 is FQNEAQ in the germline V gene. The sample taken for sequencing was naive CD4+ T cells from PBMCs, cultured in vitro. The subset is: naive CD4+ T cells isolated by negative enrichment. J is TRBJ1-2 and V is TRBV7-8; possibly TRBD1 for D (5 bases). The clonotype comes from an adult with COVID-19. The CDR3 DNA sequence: TGTGCCAGCAGCTTTAGGGGACGGGGGGTCCAAACAGGCTATGGCTACACCTTC. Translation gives CASSFRGRGVQTGYGYTF.